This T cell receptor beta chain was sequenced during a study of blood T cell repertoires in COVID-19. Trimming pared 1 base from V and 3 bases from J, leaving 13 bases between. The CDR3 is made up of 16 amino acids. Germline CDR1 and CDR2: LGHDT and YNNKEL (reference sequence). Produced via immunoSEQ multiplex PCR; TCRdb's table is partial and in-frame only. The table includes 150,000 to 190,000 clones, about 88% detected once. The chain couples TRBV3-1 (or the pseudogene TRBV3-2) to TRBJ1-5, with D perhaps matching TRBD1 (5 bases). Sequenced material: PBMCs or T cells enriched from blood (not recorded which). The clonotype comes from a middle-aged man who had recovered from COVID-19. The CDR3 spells CASSQGQRSFNQPQHF. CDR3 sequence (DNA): TGTGCCAGCAGCCAAGGACAGAGGAGCTTCAATCAGCCCCAGCATTTT.